This T cell receptor (beta chain) was documented in a study of blood T cell repertoires in COVID-19. Study at large: The United States, Italy and Spain were the sources of the acute and convalescent COVID-19 samples. PBMCs, B-cell-depleted T cells, or T cells provided the cDNA or gDNA that made up the material.

Some clones are missing from TCRdb's copy, which holds only in-frame ones; the method was immunoSEQ multiplex PCR. The profile shows 200,000 to 250,000 clones, 70% to 90% of them singletons. The CDR3 extends over 13 amino acids. Germline CDR1 is SQVTM and CDR2 is ANQGSEA. The chain uses TRBV29-1 and TRBJ1-4; D is perhaps TRBD1 (6 bases). The receptor was isolated from a man aged 40-49 years with acute or convalescent COVID-19. Sequences were obtained from peripheral blood. CDR3 protein: CGGRGPTNEKLFF. CDR3 in DNA: TGCGGTGGCAGGGGCCCAACTAATGAAAAACTGTTTTTT.